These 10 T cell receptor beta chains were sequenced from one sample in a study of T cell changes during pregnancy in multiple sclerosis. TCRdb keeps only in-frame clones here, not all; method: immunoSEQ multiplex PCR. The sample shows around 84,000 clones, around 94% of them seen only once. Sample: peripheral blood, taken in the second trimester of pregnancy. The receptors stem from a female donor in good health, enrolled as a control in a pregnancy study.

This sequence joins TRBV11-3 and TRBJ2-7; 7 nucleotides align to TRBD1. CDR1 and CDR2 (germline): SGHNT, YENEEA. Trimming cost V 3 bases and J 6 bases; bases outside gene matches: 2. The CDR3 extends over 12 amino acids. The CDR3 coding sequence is TGTGCCAGCAGCTTTGCAGGGGGCGAGCAGTACTTC. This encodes CASSFAGGEQYF.

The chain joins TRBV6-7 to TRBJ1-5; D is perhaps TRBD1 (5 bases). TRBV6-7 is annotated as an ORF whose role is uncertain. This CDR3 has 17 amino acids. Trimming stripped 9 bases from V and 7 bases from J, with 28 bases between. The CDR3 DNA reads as TGTGCCAGGCCTCAGGGCATGAGGCACCCCCGCGGCCAGCCCCAGCATTTT. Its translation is CARPQGMRHPRGQPQHF.

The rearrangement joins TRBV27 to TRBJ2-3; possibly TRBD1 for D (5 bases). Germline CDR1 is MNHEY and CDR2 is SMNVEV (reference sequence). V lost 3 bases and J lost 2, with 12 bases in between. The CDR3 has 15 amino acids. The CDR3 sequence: CASSFQGVNTDTQYF. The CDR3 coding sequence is TGTGCCAGCAGTTTCCAGGGTGTAAACACAGATACGCAGTATTTT.

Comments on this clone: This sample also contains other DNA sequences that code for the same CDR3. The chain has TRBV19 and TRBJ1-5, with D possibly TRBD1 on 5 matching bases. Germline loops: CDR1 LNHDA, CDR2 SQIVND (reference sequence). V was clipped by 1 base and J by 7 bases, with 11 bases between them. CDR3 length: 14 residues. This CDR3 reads CASSIGGGGQPQHF. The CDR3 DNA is TGTGCCAGTAGTATAGGTGGGGGAGGACAGCCCCAGCATTTT.

The CDR3 DNA reads TGTGCCAGCAGTGGTTTAGCGGGAGGGCTTCGGGAGCAGTTCTTC. Residues: CASSGLAGGLREQFF. The V gene is TRBV6-1, the J gene TRBJ2-1; the match to TRBD2 covers 11 bases. J was trimmed by 10 bases and V by 4 bases; bases with no gene match: 9. Germline V gene lookup returns CDR1 MNHNS and CDR2 SASEGT. The CDR3 has 15 amino acids.

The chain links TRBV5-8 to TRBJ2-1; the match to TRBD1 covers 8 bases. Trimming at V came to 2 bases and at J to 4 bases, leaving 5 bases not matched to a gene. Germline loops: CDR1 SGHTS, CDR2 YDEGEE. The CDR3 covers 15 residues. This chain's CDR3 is CASSFQGAPYNEQFF. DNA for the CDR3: TGTGCCAGCAGCTTCCAGGGGGCCCCATACAATGAGCAGTTCTTC.

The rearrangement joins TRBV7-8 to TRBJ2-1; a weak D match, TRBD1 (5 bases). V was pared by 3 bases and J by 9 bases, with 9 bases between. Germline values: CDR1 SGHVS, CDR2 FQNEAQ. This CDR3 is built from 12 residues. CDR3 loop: CASSFGHTEQFF. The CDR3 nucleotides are TGTGCCAGCAGCTTCGGACATACTGAGCAGTTCTTC.

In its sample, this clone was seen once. The CDR3 loop is CASSTSSGRYNEQFF. Written as DNA, the CDR3 is TGTGCCAGTAGTACCAGTAGCGGGAGGTACAATGAGCAGTTCTTC. The rearrangement joins TRBV19 to TRBJ2-1; 10 positions match TRBD2. Per the germline V gene, CDR1 is LNHDA and CDR2 is SQIVND (reference sequence). The CDR3 extends over 15 amino acids. The ends lost 4 bases at V and 4 bases at J; junction bases unmatched: 4.

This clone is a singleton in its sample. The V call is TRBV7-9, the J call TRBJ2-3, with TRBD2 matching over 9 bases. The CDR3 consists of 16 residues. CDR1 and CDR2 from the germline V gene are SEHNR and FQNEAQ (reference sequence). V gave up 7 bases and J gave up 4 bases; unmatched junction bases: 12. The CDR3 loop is CASKYLAGGQADTQYF. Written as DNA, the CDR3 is TGTGCCAGCAAATACCTGGCGGGAGGGCAGGCAGATACGCAGTATTTT.

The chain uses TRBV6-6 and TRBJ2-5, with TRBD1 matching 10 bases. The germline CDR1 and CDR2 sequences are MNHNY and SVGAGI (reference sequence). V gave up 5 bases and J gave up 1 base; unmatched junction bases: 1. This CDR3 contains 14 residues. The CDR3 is CASSDRGRQETQYF. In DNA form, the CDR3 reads TGTGCCAGCAGTGACAGGGGGCGCCAAGAGACCCAGTACTTC.